The 22 T cell receptor beta chains given below trace back to one sample, sequenced in a study of blood T cell repertoires in COVID-19. Profiling relied on immunoSEQ multiplex PCR, and the TCRdb table lists in-frame clones only, not all of them. Of 230,000 or so clones in the sample, just over 85% were seen once. The material sequenced was PBMCs or T cells enriched from blood (not recorded which). Source of these receptors: a woman in her forties or fifties with acute COVID-19.

This chain connects TRBV27 to TRBJ2-1; the match to TRBD2 covers 10 bases. The junction had 10 bases not matched to a gene; V was cut back by 5 bases and J by 9 bases. The CDR3 runs to 15 residues. Germline CDR1 MNHEY, CDR2 SMNVEV (reference sequence). The CDR3 protein is CASSALAGVPGEQFF. CDR3 bases: TGTGCCAGCAGTGCGCTAGCGGGAGTACCGGGTGAGCAGTTCTTC.

There are a few counts of this clone. A read error is likely, as this CDR3 ends without the conserved phenylalanine or tryptophan. Because the CDR3's place on the DNA is in doubt, the DNA is left out and the CDR3 is given as listed by TCRdb. This chain links TRBV30 with TRBJ2-7; the DNA was not used to check the table's D call, TRBD2. Germline V gives CDR1 GTSNPN, CDR2 SVGIG (reference sequence). The CDR3 adds up to 15 amino acids, both ends counted. The CDR3 sequence: CAWSLPGLAGGLMGS.

The V gene is TRBV15, the J gene TRBJ2-7; TRBD2 aligns across 7 bases. Trimming removed 5 bases from V and 0 bases from J; junction bases left unmatched: 4. The CDR3 is made up of 14 amino acids. Germline values: CDR1 LNHNV, CDR2 YYDKDF (reference sequence). In nucleotides, the CDR3 is TGTGCCACCAGCCGGGGCGGGAGCTCCTACGAGCAGTACTTC. Translating gives CATSRGGSSYEQYF.

The chain couples TRBV3-1 (or the pseudogene TRBV3-2) to TRBJ2-7, with a weak D call TRBD1 (5 bases). This CDR3 is 13 amino acids long. The V and J ends lost 4 bases and 7 bases respectively, with 14 bases between them. From germline, CDR1 is LGHDT and CDR2 YNNKEL (reference sequence). The CDR3: CASSPQGGLEQYF. As DNA, the CDR3 is TGTGCCAGCAGCCCCCAGGGTGGGCTGGAGCAGTACTTC.

The CDR3 region is CASSPLRGEQFF. CDR3 DNA: TGTGCCAGCAGCCCCCTTCGAGGTGAGCAGTTCTTC. This rearrangement joins TRBV3-1 (or the pseudogene TRBV3-2) to TRBJ2-1; D gene ambiguous. The CDR3 totals 12 residues. The V gene lost 4 bases and the J gene lost 9 bases, with 10 bases spanning the gap. Per germline, CDR1 LGHDT and CDR2 YNNKEL (reference sequence).

The genes are TRBV12-3 or TRBV12-4 and TRBJ1-1; D remains ambiguous. Between the trimmed V and J ends, which lost 6 bases and 5 bases, there was a span of 13 bases. The CDR3 length is 13 residues. CDR3 sequence reads: CASRIAGITEAFF. The CDR3, as DNA: TGTGCCAGCAGAATCGCCGGGATAACTGAAGCTTTCTTT.

J is TRBJ2-1 and V is TRBV5-1, with 7 bases that match TRBD2. CDR3 size: 15 residues. V lost 2 bases, J lost 0 bases, and 2 bases stayed unmatched. The germline V gene has CDR1 SGHRS and CDR2 YFSETQ. CDR3 sequence reads: CASSLLANSYNEQFF. In nucleotides, the CDR3 is TGCGCCAGCAGCTTACTAGCGAACTCCTACAATGAGCAGTTCTTC.

This clone has a handful of counts. CDR3: CASSLTGGSWGSYNEQFF. CDR3 coding DNA: TGTGCCAGCAGTTTGACAGGGGGCAGTTGGGGCTCCTACAATGAGCAGTTCTTC. The rearrangement links TRBV27 to TRBJ2-1; 10 nucleotides align to TRBD1. This CDR3 is built from 18 residues. V shed 3 bases, J shed 0 bases, and the junction held 8 bases outside the gene matches. CDR1 and CDR2 from the germline V gene are MNHEY and SMNVEV (reference sequence).

The rearrangement uses TRBV19 and TRBJ2-3; the D gene is possibly TRBD1 (5 bases). This CDR3 region has 15 residues. Germline loops: CDR1 LNHDA, CDR2 SQIVND (reference sequence). V gave up 6 bases and J gave up 0 bases, with 13 bases separating them. CDR3 in amino acids: CASSPQGPSTDTQYF. CDR3 in DNA: TGTGCCAGTAGCCCCCAGGGCCCTAGCACAGATACGCAGTATTTT.

The chain couples TRBV7-9 to TRBJ1-3; a possible D gene is TRBD1 (6 bases). The CDR3 spans 15 residues. Germline lookup yields CDR1 SEHNR and CDR2 FQNEAQ (reference sequence). Trimming took off 5 bases at V and 0 bases at J, with 11 bases between the two ends. The chain's CDR3 is CASSLQGFSGNTIYF. Written as DNA, the CDR3 is TGTGCCAGCAGCCTGCAGGGGTTCTCTGGAAACACCATATATTTT.

This rearrangement joins TRBV6-5 to TRBJ2-3; 8 nucleotides agree with TRBD1. The ends lost 4 bases at V and 0 bases at J; junction bases unmatched: 0. Germline V CDR1 and CDR2: MNHEY, SVGAGI. The CDR3 consists of 14 residues. The CDR3 sequence: CASSWTGSTDTQYF. CDR3 bases: TGTGCCAGCAGTTGGACAGGGAGCACAGATACGCAGTATTTT.

V is TRBV6-1 and J is TRBJ2-1; possibly TRBD2 for D (5 bases). The CDR3 runs to 14 residues. V was trimmed by 3 bases and J by 0 bases, leaving 6 bases between them. Germline CDR1 is MNHNS and CDR2 is SASEGT. The CDR3 DNA reads TGTGCCAGCAGTGATCGGGACTCCTACAATGAGCAGTTCTTC. It translates to CASSDRDSYNEQFF.

The genes are TRBV20-1 and TRBJ1-2; a possible D gene is TRBD1 (6 bases). The CDR3 is 16 residues long. Trimming removed 3 bases at V and 1 base at J, with 18 bases between. Germline CDR1 and CDR2: DFQATT and SNEGSKA (reference sequence). The CDR3, as DNA: TGCAGTGCTAGTGCAATACAGGGACTATTTAACTATGGCTACACCTTC. Translation gives CSASAIQGLFNYGYTF.

The rearrangement uses TRBV27 and TRBJ2-7; no firm D call. The germline CDR1 and CDR2 sequences are MNHEY and SMNVEV (reference sequence). The CDR3 totals 13 residues. The V end was cut by 0 bases, the J end by 4 bases, with 7 bases between. The chain's CDR3 is CASSLSSPYEQYF. In DNA, the CDR3 is TGTGCCAGCAGTTTATCGTCCCCGTACGAGCAGTACTTC.

V is TRBV19 and J is TRBJ2-7, with TRBD1 matching over 10 bases. CDR3 length: 13 residues. The junction had 1 base not matched to a gene; V was cut back by 4 bases and J by 4 bases. Germline V gene lookup returns CDR1 LNHDA and CDR2 SQIVND (reference sequence). The CDR3 region is CASSTDRGYEQYF. The CDR3 nucleotides read TGTGCCAGTAGTACGGACAGGGGGTACGAGCAGTACTTC.

The chain joins TRBV28 to TRBJ1-5; D might be TRBD1 (5 bases). Germline assignment: CDR1 MDHEN and CDR2 SYDVKM. The germline V and J ends were trimmed by 2 bases and 5 bases, with 19 bases remaining between them. This CDR3 contains 17 residues. This CDR3 reads CASSLRATRVGYQPQHF. The CDR3 DNA reads TGTGCCAGCAGTTTAAGGGCCACCAGGGTTGGTTATCAGCCCCAGCATTTT.

V and J are TRBV27 and TRBJ2-3; 9 nucleotides line up with TRBD1. CDR1 is MNHEY and CDR2 is SMNVEV in the germline V gene (reference sequence). V shed 3 bases, J shed 5 bases, and the junction held 6 bases outside the gene matches. The CDR3 covers 15 residues. CDR3 DNA sequence: TGTGCCAGCAGTTTTTTGGGACAGGGCGAAGATACGCAGTATTTT. Translation gives CASSFLGQGEDTQYF.

This sequence joins TRBV5-6 and TRBJ2-7; 16 bases fit TRBD2. Germline-derived CDR1 and CDR2 are SGHDT and YYEEEE. The CDR3 runs to 17 residues. The J segment lost 3 bases and the V segment lost 6 bases, leaving 9 bases of the junction unmatched. The DNA for the CDR3 is TGTGCCAGCACCCTGGGGACTAGCGGGAGGGTTAGCTACGAGCAGTACTTC. It codes for CASTLGTSGRVSYEQYF.

The chain recombines TRBV27 with TRBJ2-3; 13 bases line up with TRBD2. Trimming took 4 bases from V and 5 from J; bases not matched to a gene: 9. Germline values: CDR1 MNHEY, CDR2 SMNVEV (reference sequence). The CDR3 loop spans 17 amino acids. CDR3 nucleotides: TGTGCCAGCAGTTCCGTACAACTAGCGGGAGGGGTAGATACGCAGTATTTT. It is translated as CASSSVQLAGGVDTQYF.

J is TRBJ1-3 and V is TRBV30, with no clear D. The CDR3 runs 13 residues. In germline, CDR1 is GTSNPN, CDR2 SVGIG (reference sequence). Trimming pared 3 bases from V and 4 bases from J, leaving 10 bases between. This chain's CDR3 is CAWSPGRGNTIYF. CDR3 coding DNA: TGTGCCTGGAGCCCCGGGAGAGGAAACACCATATATTTT.

V usage is TRBV21-1 and J usage is TRBJ2-5; TRBD1, the table's D call, lacks a check against the DNA. TRBV21-1 is a pseudogene. This CDR3 region has 15 residues. CDR3 amino acids: CASSKREGAQETQYF. DNA of the CDR3: TGTGCCAGCAGCAAGAGAGAGGGGGCCCAAGAGACCCAGTACTTC.

This chain links TRBV24-1 with TRBJ1-2, with TRBD1 identical over 7 bases. Germline-derived CDR1 and CDR2 are KGHDR and SFDVKD. The CDR3 loop spans 16 amino acids. The J segment lost 3 bases and the V segment lost 2 bases, leaving 8 bases of the junction unmatched. The CDR3 DNA follows: TGTGCCACCAGTGATTGGACAGGCAACAACCACTATGGCTACACCTTC. Translation: CATSDWTGNNHYGYTF.